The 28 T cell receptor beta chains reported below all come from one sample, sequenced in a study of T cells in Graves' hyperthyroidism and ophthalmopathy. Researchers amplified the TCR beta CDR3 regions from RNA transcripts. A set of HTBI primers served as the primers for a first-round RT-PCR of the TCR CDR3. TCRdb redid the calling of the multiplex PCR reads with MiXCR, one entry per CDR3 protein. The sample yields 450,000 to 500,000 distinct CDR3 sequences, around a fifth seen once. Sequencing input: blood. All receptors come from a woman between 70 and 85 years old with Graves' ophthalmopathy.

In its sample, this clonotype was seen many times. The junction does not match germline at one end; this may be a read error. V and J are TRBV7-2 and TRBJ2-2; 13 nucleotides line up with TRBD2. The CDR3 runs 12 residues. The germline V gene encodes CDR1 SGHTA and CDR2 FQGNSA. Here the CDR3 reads CASSRTSGSQVF. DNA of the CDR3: TGTGCCAGCAGCAGGACTAGCGGGAGCCAGGTTTTT.

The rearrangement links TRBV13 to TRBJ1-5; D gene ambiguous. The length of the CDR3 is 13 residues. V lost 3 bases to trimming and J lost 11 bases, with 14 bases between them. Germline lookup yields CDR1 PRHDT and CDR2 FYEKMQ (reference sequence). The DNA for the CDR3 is TGTGCCAGCAGCTTGGGGTGGGATTCGACCCAGCATTTT. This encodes CASSLGWDSTQHF.

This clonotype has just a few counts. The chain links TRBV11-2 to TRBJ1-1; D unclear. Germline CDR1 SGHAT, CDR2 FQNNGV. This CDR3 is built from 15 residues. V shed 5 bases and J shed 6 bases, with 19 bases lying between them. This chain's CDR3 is CASSPLRPSPPEAFF. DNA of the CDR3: TGTGCCAGCAGCCCCCTTAGACCCTCCCCACCTGAAGCTTTCTTT.

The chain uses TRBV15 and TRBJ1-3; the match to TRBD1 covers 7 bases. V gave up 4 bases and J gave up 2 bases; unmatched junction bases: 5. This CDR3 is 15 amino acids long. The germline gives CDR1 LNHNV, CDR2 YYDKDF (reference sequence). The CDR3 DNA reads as TGTGCCACCAGCACCGACAGGGTTGCTGGAAACACCATATATTTT. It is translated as CATSTDRVAGNTIYF.

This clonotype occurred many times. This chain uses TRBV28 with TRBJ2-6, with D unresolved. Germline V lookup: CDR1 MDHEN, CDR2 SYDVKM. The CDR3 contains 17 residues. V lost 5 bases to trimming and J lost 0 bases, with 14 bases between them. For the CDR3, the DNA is TGTGCCAGCAGTCACAAGGCAAGCCTCTCTGGGGCCAACGTCCTGACTTTC. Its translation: CASSHKASLSGANVLTF.

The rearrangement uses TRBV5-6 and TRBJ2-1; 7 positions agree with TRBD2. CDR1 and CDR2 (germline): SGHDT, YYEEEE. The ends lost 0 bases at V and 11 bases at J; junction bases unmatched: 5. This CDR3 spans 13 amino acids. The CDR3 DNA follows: TGTGCCAGCAGCTTGGGGGCTAGCGGCCAGCAGTTCTTC. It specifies CASSLGASGQQFF.

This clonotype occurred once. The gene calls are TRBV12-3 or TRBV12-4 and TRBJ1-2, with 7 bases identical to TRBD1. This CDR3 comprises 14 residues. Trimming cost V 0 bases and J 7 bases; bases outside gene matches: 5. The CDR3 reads CASSLAYRGIGYTF. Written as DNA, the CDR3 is TGTGCCAGCAGTTTAGCGTACAGGGGCATTGGCTACACCTTC.

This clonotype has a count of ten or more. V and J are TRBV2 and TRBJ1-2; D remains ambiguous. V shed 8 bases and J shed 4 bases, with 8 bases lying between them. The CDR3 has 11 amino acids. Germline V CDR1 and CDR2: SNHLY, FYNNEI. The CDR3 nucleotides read TGTGCCAGCCTACACTCCTATGGCTACACCTTC. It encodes CASLHSYGYTF.

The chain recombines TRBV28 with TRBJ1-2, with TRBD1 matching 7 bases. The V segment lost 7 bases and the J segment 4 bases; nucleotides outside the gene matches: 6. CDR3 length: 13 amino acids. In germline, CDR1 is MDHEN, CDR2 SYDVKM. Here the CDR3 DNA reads TGTGCCAGCACCGCCGACAGGGCCTATGGCTACACCTTC. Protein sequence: CASTADRAYGYTF.

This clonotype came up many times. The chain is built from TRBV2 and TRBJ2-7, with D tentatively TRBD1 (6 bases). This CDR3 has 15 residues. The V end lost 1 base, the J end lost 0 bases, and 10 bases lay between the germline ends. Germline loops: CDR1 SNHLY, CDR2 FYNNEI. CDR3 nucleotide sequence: TGTGCCAGCAGTGAAGAGGACAGCTACTCCTACGAGCAGTACTTC. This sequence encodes CASSEEDSYSYEQYF.

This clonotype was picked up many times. The CDR3 bases are TGTGCCAGCAGTTTAAAGGGGATGAACACTGAAGCTTTCTTT. This gives the protein CASSLKGMNTEAFF. The rearrangement uses TRBV12-3 or TRBV12-4 and TRBJ1-1, with a weak D call TRBD1 (5 bases). The length of the CDR3 is 14 residues. V was cut by 2 bases and J by 0 bases, with 7 bases left in between.

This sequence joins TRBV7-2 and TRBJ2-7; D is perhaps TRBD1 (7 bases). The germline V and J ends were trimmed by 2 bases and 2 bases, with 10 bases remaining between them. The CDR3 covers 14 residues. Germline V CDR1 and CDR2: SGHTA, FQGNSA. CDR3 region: CASSLQGGPYEQYF. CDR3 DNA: TGTGCCAGCAGCTTACAGGGGGGCCCCTACGAGCAGTACTTC.

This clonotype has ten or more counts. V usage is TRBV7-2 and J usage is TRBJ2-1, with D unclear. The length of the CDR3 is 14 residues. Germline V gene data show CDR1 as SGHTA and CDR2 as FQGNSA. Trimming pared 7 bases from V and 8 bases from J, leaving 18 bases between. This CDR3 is CASTALSSLDEQFF. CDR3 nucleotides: TGTGCCAGCACCGCCCTATCTAGTCTCGATGAGCAGTTCTTC.

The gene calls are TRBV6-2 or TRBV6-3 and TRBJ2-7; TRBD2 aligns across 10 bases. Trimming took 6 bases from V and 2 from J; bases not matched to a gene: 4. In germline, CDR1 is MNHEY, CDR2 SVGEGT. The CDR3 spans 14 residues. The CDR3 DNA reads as TGTGCCAGCAGCAAGACTAGCGGGCCCTACGAGCAGTACTTC. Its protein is CASSKTSGPYEQYF.

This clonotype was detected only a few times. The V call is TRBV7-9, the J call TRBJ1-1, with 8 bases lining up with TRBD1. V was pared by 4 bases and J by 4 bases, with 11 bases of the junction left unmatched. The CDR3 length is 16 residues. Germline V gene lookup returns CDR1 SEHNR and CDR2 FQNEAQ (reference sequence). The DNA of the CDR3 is TGTGCCAGCAGCTCCTCGGGCAGGGGGCTTTTCACTGAAGCTTTCTTT. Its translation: CASSSSGRGLFTEAFF. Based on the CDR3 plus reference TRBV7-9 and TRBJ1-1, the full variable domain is DTGVSQNPRHKITKRGQNVTFRCDPISEHNRLYWYRQTLGQGPEFLTYFQNEAQLEKSRLLSDRFSAERPKGSFSTLEIQRTEQGDSAMYLCASSSSGRGLFTEAFFGQGTRLTVV.

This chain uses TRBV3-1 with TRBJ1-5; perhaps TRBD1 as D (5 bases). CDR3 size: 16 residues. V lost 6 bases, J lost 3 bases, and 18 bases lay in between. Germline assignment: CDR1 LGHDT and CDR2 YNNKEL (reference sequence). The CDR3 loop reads CASSPERDPSNQPQHF. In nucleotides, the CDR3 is TGTGCCAGCAGTCCCGAACGGGACCCCTCCAATCAGCCCCAGCATTTT. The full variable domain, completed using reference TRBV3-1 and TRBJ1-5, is DTAVSQTPKYLVTQMGNDKSIKCEQNLGHDTMYWYKQDSKKFLKIMFSYNNKELIINETVPNRFSPKSPDKAHLNLHINSLELGDSAVYFCASSPERDPSNQPQHFGDGTRLSIL.

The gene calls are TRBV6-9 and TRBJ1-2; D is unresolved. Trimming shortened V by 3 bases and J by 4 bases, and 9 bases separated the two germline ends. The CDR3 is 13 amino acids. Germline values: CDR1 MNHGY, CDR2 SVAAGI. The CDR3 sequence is CASSYNSRYGYTF. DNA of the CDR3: TGTGCCAGCAGTTACAACAGCCGCTATGGCTACACCTTC.

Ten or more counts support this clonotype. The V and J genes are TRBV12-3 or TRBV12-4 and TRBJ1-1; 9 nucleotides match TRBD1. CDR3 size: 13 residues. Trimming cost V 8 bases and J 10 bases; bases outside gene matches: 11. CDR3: CASRRGDRERAFF. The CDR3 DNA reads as TGTGCCAGCCGGAGGGGGGACAGGGAGAGAGCTTTCTTT.

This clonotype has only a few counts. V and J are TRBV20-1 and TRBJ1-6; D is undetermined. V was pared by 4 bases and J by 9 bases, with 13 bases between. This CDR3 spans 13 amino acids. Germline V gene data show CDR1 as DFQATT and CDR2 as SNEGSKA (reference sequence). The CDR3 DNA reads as TGCAGTGCTATTGTAGAGGGCGGTTCACCCCTCCACTTT. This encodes CSAIVEGGSPLHF.

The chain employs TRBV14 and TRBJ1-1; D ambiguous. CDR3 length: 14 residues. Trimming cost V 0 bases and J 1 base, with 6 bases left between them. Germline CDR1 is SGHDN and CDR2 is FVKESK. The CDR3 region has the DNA TGTGCCAGCAGCCAAGACGAAACGAACACTGAAGCTTTCTTT. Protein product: CASSQDETNTEAFF.

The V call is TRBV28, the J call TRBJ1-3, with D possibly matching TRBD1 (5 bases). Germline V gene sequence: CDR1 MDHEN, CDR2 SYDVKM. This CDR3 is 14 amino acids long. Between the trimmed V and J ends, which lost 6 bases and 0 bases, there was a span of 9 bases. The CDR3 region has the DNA TGTGCCAGCAGCCGACAGTTCTCTGGAAACACCATATATTTT. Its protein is CASSRQFSGNTIYF. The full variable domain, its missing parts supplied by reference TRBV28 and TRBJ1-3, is DVKVTQSSRYLVKRTGEKVFLECVQDMDHENMFWYRQDPGLGLRLIYFSYDVKMKEKGDIPEGYSVSREKKERFSLILESASTNQTSMYLCASSRQFSGNTIYFGEGSWLTVV.

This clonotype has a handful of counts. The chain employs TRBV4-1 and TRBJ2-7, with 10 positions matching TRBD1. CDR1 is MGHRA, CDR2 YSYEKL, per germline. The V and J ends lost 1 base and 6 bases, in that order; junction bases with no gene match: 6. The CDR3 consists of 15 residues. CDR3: CASSQGGDRGVEQYF. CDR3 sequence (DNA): TGCGCCAGCAGCCAAGGTGGGGACAGGGGCGTCGAGCAGTACTTC.

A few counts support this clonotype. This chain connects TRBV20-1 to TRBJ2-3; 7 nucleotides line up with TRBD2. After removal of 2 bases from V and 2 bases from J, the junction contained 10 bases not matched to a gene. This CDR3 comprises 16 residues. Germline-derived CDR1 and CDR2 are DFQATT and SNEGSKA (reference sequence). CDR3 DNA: TGCAGTGCTAGACCGATACGGCGGGAGTTCACAGATACGCAGTATTTT. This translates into CSARPIRREFTDTQYF.

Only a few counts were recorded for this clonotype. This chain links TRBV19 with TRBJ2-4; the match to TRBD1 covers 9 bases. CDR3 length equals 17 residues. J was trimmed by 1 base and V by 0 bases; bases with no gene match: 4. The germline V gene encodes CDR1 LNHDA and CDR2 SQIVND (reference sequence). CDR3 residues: CASSIEGTGLAKNIQYF. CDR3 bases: TGTGCCAGTAGTATAGAGGGGACAGGGTTGGCCAAAAACATTCAGTACTTC.

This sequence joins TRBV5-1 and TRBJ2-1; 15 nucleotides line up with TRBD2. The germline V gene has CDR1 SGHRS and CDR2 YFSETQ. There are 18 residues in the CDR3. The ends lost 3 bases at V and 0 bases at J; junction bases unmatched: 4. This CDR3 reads CASSSGLAGGFSYNEQFF. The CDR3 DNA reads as TGCGCCAGCAGCTCCGGACTAGCGGGAGGGTTCTCCTACAATGAGCAGTTCTTC.

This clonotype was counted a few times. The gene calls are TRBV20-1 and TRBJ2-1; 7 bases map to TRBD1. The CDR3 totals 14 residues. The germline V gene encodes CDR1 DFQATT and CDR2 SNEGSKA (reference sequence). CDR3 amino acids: CSKQGIGSYNEQFF. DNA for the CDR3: TGCAGCAAACAGGGGATTGGCTCCTACAATGAGCAGTTCTTC.

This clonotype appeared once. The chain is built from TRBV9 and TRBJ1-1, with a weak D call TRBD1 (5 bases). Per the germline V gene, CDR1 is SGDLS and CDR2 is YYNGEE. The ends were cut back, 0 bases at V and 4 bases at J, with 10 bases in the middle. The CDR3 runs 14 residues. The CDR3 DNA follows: TGTGCCAGCAGCGTAGGGTCCGGGGGCACTGAAGCTTTCTTT. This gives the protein CASSVGSGGTEAFF.

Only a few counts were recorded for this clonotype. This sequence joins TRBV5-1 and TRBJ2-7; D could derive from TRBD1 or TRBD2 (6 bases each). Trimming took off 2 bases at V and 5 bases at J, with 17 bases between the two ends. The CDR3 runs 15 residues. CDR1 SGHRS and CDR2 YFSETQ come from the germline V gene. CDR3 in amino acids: CASSFIMPGANEQYF. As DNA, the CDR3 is TGCGCCAGCAGCTTTATAATGCCGGGGGCCAACGAGCAGTACTTC.